These T cell receptor beta chains were read from a single sample in a study of cytomegalovirus exposure and HLA in healthy donors. The table came from immunoSEQ multiplex PCR; TCRdb's copy has only in-frame clones and leaves some out. The top ten clones hold about 11% of a sample with about 120,000 clones, 82% of them seen once. Specimen: PBMCs. All receptors come from a male donor in good health and CMV-seropositive. Both conserved end residues are part of each CDR3. A D gene is named only where the DNA matches it firmly. For some rows the clone size is stated as once, few or many, or as a class when expanded; others skip it.

J | V | size | D | DNA | CDR3
TRBJ2-2 | TRBV7-2 | once | NA | TGTGCCAGCAGCTTAGGGGAACTAGATATCACCGGGGAGCTGTTTTTT | CASSLGELDITGELFF
TRBJ1-3 | TRBV7-8 | NA | NA | TGTGCTAGCAGCTTAGTACCGGGGATGATATCTGGAAACACCATATATTTT | CASSLVPGMISGNTIYF
TRBJ1-2 | TRBV7-9 | NA | TRBD1 | TGTGCCAGCAGCTTAGATAGTTTAACAGGGGGGAACTATGGCCACACCTTC | CASSLDSLTGGNYGHTF
TRBJ2-7 | TRBV4-2 | once | NA | TGTGCCAGCACCCCCGCCGGGGCCCCCGGGGGCTCCTACGAGCAGTACTTC | CASTPAGAPGGSYEQYF
TRBJ1-5 | TRBV4-1 | NA | NA | TGCGCCAGCAGCCAAGTGACAGCCTCAGGTCAGCCCCAGCATTTT | CASSQVTASGQPQHF
TRBJ1-1 | TRBV28 | NA | TRBD1 | TGTGCCAGCAGTTCTGAGGGGGCCTACACTGAAGCTTTCTTT | CASSSEGAYTEAFF
TRBJ2-1 | TRBV19 | NA | NA | TGCTTTTGGAACCGGGGGGCCGGTGAGCAGTTCTTC | CFWNRGAGEQFF
TRBJ2-7 | TRBV2 | NA | TRBD2 | TGTGCCAGCAGTGAAAGTCGACAGGGAGCTAGCGGGAGTGAATACGAGCAGTACTTC | CASSESRQGASGSEYEQYF
TRBJ2-5 | TRBV4-2 | few | TRBD2 | TGTGCCAGCAGCCAAGAAAAGACTAGCGGGCCCCATCAGACCCAGTACTTC | CASSQEKTSGPHQTQYF
TRBJ2-3 | TRBV11-3 | NA | TRBD2 | TGTGCCAGCTCCGGGGGGGCAGAACCAGATACGCAGTATTTT | CASSGGAEPDTQYF
TRBJ2-3 | TRBV6-1 | few | NA | TGTGCCAGCAGTGAATCCCAGAATCCCACAGATACGCAGTATTTT | CASSESQNPTDTQYF
TRBJ1-4 | TRBV9 | once | NA | TGTGCCAGCAGCGTAGGACAGGACCCGGCGCGGGAAAAACTGTTTTTT | CASSVGQDPAREKLFF
TRBJ2-3 | TRBV9 | few | TRBD2 | TGTGCCAGCAGCGTAGCAGGTACTAGCGGAGGCACAGATACGCAGTATTTT | CASSVAGTSGGTDTQYF
TRBJ2-3 | TRBV18 | NA | NA | TGTGCCAGCTCACCAAGTCCGCAGGCAGATACGCAGTATTTT | CASSPSPQADTQYF
TRBJ2-1 | TRBV28 | NA | TRBD2 | TGTGCCAGCAGTTTATCTTTCTCGGGGGGTGAGCAGTTCTTC | CASSLSFSGGEQFF
TRBJ2-7 | TRBV9 | NA | TRBD2 | TGTGCCAGCAGCGTAGAGGGCGGGAGCTCCTACGAGCAGTACTTC | CASSVEGGSSYEQYF
TRBJ1-1 | TRBV5-6 | once | NA | TGTGCCAGCAGCTTGGAGGGGTCAGTTGAAGCTTTCTTT | CASSLEGSVEAFF
TRBJ2-4 | TRBV11-2 | NA | NA | TGTGCCAGCACCCGAACAGAGAAAAACATTCAGTACTTC | CASTRTEKNIQYF
TRBJ2-7 | TRBV14 | NA | NA | TGTGCCAGCAGCCAAGATGGGGCGGGACGAAGCTCCTACGAGCAGTACTTC | CASSQDGAGRSSYEQYF
TRBJ1-1 | TRBV9 | NA | NA | TGTGCCAGCAGCCTACAGGGCCCCGGGACTGAAGCTTTCTTT | CASSLQGPGTEAFF
TRBJ1-2 | TRBV11-3 | NA | NA | TGTGCCAGCAGCAACCGCCCCCTCCGGCCGCGGTGGGGCTACACCTTC | CASSNRPLRPRWGYTF
TRBJ1-5 | TRBV10-2 | NA | TRBD1 | TGCGCCAGCAGTGGGACAGGGGGAAGAAATCAGCCCCAGCATTTT | CASSGTGGRNQPQHF
TRBJ2-1 | TRBV9 | few | TRBD2 | TGTGCCAGCAGCGCCGGACTAGCTATCGATGAGCAGTTCTTC | CASSAGLAIDEQFF
TRBJ2-7 | TRBV30 | NA | TRBD2 | TGTGCCTGGATGAGACTAGCGGGCGAGGGGTACGAGCAGTACTTC | CAWMRLAGEGYEQYF
TRBJ2-5 | TRBV14 | NA | NA | TGTGCCAGCCCCTCGGGTAGACTAGAGACCCAGTACTTC | CASPSGRLETQYF
TRBJ2-7 | TRBV5-1 | NA | TRBD2 | TGCGCCAGCAGCTCGCTGAGCGGGAGGGCCTACGAGCAGTACTTC | CASSSLSGRAYEQYF
TRBJ2-1 | TRBV20-1 | NA | TRBD1 | TGCAGTGCGGACAGGATCAATGAGCAGTTCTTC | CSADRINEQFF
TRBJ1-5 | TRBV30 | NA | NA | TGTGCCTGGAGTGCGGGGATGGATCAGCCCCAGCATTTT | CAWSAGMDQPQHF
TRBJ1-1 | TRBV6-5 | NA | NA | TGTGCCAGCAGTTACTCGACACGGGGGAACACTGAAGCTTTCTTT | CASSYSTRGNTEAFF
TRBJ2-1 | TRBV4-2 | NA | TRBD2 | TGTGCCAGCACCCCCGGGACAGGTGGACTAGCGGGAGGCAATGAGCAGTTCTTC | CASTPGTGGLAGGNEQFF
TRBJ2-2 | TRBV2 | NA | NA | TGTGCCAGCAGTGAAGAGACAGCCGCCTACACCGGGGAGCTGTTTTTT | CASSEETAAYTGELFF
TRBJ1-3 | TRBV29-1 | few | NA | TGCAGCGTTGAGTTCAGGGCTGGAAACACCATATATTTT | CSVEFRAGNTIYF
TRBJ2-1 | TRBV7-9 | NA | TRBD1 | TGTTCCAGCAGCGCAGCCTTGGACAGGTCCTACAATGAGCAGTTCTTC | CSSSAALDRSYNEQFF
TRBJ2-7 | TRBV6-7 | NA | TRBD2 | TGTGCCAGCAGCTTCGGGGGGTCCGTACACGAGCAGTACTTC | CASSFGGSVHEQYF
TRBJ1-1 | TRBV5-1 | NA | NA | TGCGCCAGCAGCCTAGGAAGGGTTTCAGGGGCAGGGAAGGTCCCTGAAGCTTTCTTT | CASSLGRVSGAGKVPEAFF
TRBJ2-1 | TRBV28 | NA | NA | TGTGCCAGCAGGTCAGGTACCCCTCGGCATGAGCAGTTCTTC | CASRSGTPRHEQFF
TRBJ2-1 | TRBV28 | NA | NA | TGTGCGACCGAACCTTACGGGGGAGAGTCCTACAATGAGCAGTTCTTC | CATEPYGGESYNEQFF
TRBJ1-1 | TRBV5-6 | NA | NA | TGTGCCAGCAGCTCCTACACTGAAGCTTTCTTT | CASSSYTEAFF
TRBJ1-1 | TRBV5-1 | NA | NA | TGCGCCAGCAGACGGACAACGGACACTGAAGCTTTCTTT | CASRRTTDTEAFF
TRBJ2-7 | TRBV28 | NA | TRBD1 | TGTGCCAGCCACCATACGACAGGGGGCTACGAGCAGTACTTC | CASHHTTGGYEQYF
TRBJ2-1 | TRBV4-3 | NA | NA | TGCGCCAGCAGCCAAGAGGTGGCGGGCCTCTACAATGAGCAGTTCTTC | CASSQEVAGLYNEQFF
TRBJ2-1 | TRBV5-4 | few | TRBD1 | TGTGCCAGCAGCCCGGGACAGCTGGGCCCCTACAATGAGCAGTTCTTC | CASSPGQLGPYNEQFF
TRBJ2-7 | TRBV5-4 | NA | NA | TGTGCCAGCAGCTCCCGCGGATCCTACGAGCAGTACTTC | CASSSRGSYEQYF
TRBJ1-2 | TRBV5-5 | NA | NA | TGTGCCAGCAGCTCACCGGGACAAGGGCTCTATGGCTACACCTTC | CASSSPGQGLYGYTF